Below, 23 T cell receptor beta chains from the same sample are listed, as sequenced in a study of blood T cell repertoires in COVID-19. Here immunoSEQ multiplex PCR was the method, and the copy in TCRdb shows in-frame clones only, minus some. The sample carries fewer than 150,000 clones, 70% to 90% recorded once. The material sequenced was peripheral blood. These receptor sequences come from a woman between 45 and 65 years old who had recovered from COVID-19.

The chain couples TRBV6-5 to TRBJ2-3; no clear D gene. Germline-derived CDR1 and CDR2 are MNHEY and SVGAGI. CDR3 length equals 14 residues. V was trimmed by 6 bases and J by 4 bases, leaving 14 bases between them. The CDR3 is CASSLRLLPDTQYF. The CDR3 region has the DNA TGTGCCAGCAGCCTTCGACTGTTACCAGATACGCAGTATTTT.

V usage is TRBV20-1 and J usage is TRBJ2-5; TRBD2 is a possible D gene (7 bases). The V and J ends lost 3 bases and 4 bases respectively, with 21 bases between them. CDR3 size: 16 residues. Germline loops: CDR1 DFQATT, CDR2 SNEGSKA (reference sequence). Here the CDR3 DNA reads TGCAGTGCTAGTATCTGGGGGGGCCTTAAGATAGAGACCCAGTACTTC. Its translation is CSASIWGGLKIETQYF.

The rearrangement uses TRBV7-9 and TRBJ2-5; D may be TRBD1 (6 bases). This CDR3 contains 15 residues. Trimming took off 5 bases at V and 2 bases at J, with 15 bases between the two ends. Germline assignment: CDR1 SEHNR and CDR2 FQNEAQ (reference sequence). The CDR3 loop reads CASSPNRGGQETQYF. DNA of the CDR3: TGTGCCAGCAGCCCAAATCGAGGGGGACAAGAGACCCAGTACTTC.

V gene TRBV19 combines with J gene TRBJ1-4; D possibly corresponds to TRBD1 (6 bases). The germline V and J ends were trimmed by 2 bases and 8 bases, with 9 bases remaining between them. Per germline, CDR1 LNHDA and CDR2 SQIVND (reference sequence). The CDR3 totals 13 residues. The CDR3 nucleotides are TGTGCCAGTAGTATAAGGACAGAGGAAAAACTGTTTTTT. Its translation is CASSIRTEEKLFF.

This clone has a single count. The chain has TRBV19 and TRBJ2-5; D gene unclear. Germline CDR1 is LNHDA and CDR2 is SQIVND (reference sequence). This CDR3 has 14 residues. The germline V and J ends were trimmed by 5 bases and 1 base, with 11 bases remaining between them. The chain's CDR3 is CASSPGGLQETQYF. The CDR3 DNA is TGTGCCAGTAGTCCGGGTGGCCTCCAAGAGACCCAGTACTTC.

The chain combines TRBV18 with TRBJ2-3; 10 bases are a match to TRBD2. This CDR3 comprises 16 residues. J gave up 3 bases and V 3 bases, and 6 bases lay outside the gene matches. CDR1 is KGHSH, CDR2 LQKENI, per germline. The DNA of the CDR3 is TGTGCCAGCTCACCCCGTAGCGGGGGGCGGACAGATACGCAGTATTTT. Its translation is CASSPRSGGRTDTQYF.

The chain employs TRBV7-9 and TRBJ2-1, with D possibly matching TRBD2 (6 bases). The germline gives CDR1 SEHNR, CDR2 FQNEAQ (reference sequence). The CDR3 has 14 amino acids. Trimming shortened V by 1 base and J by 8 bases, and 12 bases separated the two germline ends. CDR3 loop: CASSLGRGEDEQFF. CDR3 bases: TGTGCCAGCAGCTTAGGACGAGGGGAGGATGAGCAGTTCTTC.

The chain couples TRBV5-1 to TRBJ1-1, with 8 bases that match TRBD1. The J segment lost 10 bases and the V segment lost 3 bases, leaving 11 bases of the junction unmatched. The CDR3 runs 14 residues. Germline V gene data show CDR1 as SGHRS and CDR2 as YFSETQ. CDR3 sequence: CASSYPDREGGAFF. The CDR3 DNA reads as TGCGCCAGCAGCTATCCGGACAGGGAGGGGGGAGCTTTCTTT.

As for this clone: This CDR3 is also generated by other DNA sequences in the sample. CDR3 region: CASSLRGNTEAFF. CDR3 nucleotides: TGTGCCAGCAGCTTGAGGGGGAACACTGAAGCTTTCTTT. V and J are TRBV5-4 and TRBJ1-1; D might be TRBD1 (5 bases). V was pared by 1 base and J by 1 base, with 5 bases between. Germline V gives CDR1 SGHNT, CDR2 YYREEE (reference sequence). The CDR3 length is 13 residues. Full variable domain (rest looked up from reference TRBV5-4 and TRBJ1-1): ETGVTQSPTHLIKTRGQQVTLRCSSQSGHNTVSWYQQALGQGPQFIFQYYREEENGRGNFPPRFSGLQFPNYSSELNVNALELDDSALYLCASSLRGNTEAFFGQGTRLTVV.

The rearrangement joins TRBV28 to TRBJ2-1; TRBD2 matches at 13 bases. CDR1 is MDHEN and CDR2 is SYDVKM in the germline V gene. The CDR3 length is 15 residues. V shed 6 bases, J shed 10 bases, and the junction held 9 bases outside the gene matches. CDR3 in amino acids: CASSPLAGGRLEQFF. CDR3 bases: TGTGCCAGCAGCCCACTAGCGGGAGGGCGTTTAGAGCAGTTCTTC.

This clone was seen only once. CDR3 loop: CASSSSKFPEKLFF. DNA for the CDR3: TGCGCCAGCAGCTCCAGTAAGTTCCCTGAAAAACTGTTTTTT. The chain combines TRBV5-1 with TRBJ1-4; D unresolved. This CDR3 region has 14 residues. V gave up 3 bases and J gave up 7 bases, with 13 bases separating them. CDR1 is SGHRS, CDR2 YFSETQ, per germline.

CDR3 DNA sequence: TGTGCCAGCAGCTCCCCCAGATCACCGATGGCTTTCTTT. Translating it yields CASSSPRSPMAFF. The chain uses TRBV11-3 and TRBJ1-1; D gene uncertain. The CDR3 runs to 13 residues. Germline assignment: CDR1 SGHNT and CDR2 YENEEA. V gave up 4 bases and J gave up 11 bases, with 17 bases separating them.

This sequence joins TRBV7-8 and TRBJ2-7, with 9 bases identical to TRBD1. The length of the CDR3 is 15 residues. The germline V gene has CDR1 SGHVS and CDR2 FQNEAQ. J lost 3 bases, V lost 6 bases, and 9 bases had no gene match. CDR3 DNA: TGTGCCAGCAGGCCACAGGGGGCGAGGGTCTACGAGCAGTACTTC. Protein product: CASRPQGARVYEQYF.

The chain combines TRBV6-5 with TRBJ1-3; 9 positions agree with TRBD1. Germline V gene sequence: CDR1 MNHEY, CDR2 SVGAGI. Trimming removed 3 bases from V and 0 bases from J; junction bases left unmatched: 3. The CDR3 length is 16 residues. The CDR3 coding sequence is TGTGCCAGCAGTTATGGGACAGGGTTCTCTGGAAACACCATATATTTT. It encodes CASSYGTGFSGNTIYF.

The table lists this clone with many counts. This chain connects TRBV28 to TRBJ1-4, with no clear D. The V gene lost 10 bases and the J gene lost 3 bases, with 15 bases spanning the gap. The CDR3 has 14 residues. CDR1 is MDHEN and CDR2 is SYDVKM in the germline V gene. The DNA for the CDR3 is TGTGCCATCGAAAACCCGGGAGCTAATGAAAAACTGTTTTTT. It encodes CAIENPGANEKLFF.

The chain carries TRBV4-2 and TRBJ1-4; 7 positions match TRBD1. The ends lost 2 bases at V and 4 bases at J; junction bases unmatched: 4. The CDR3 is 15 amino acids. CDR1 LGHNA and CDR2 YNFKEQ come from the germline V gene. CDR3 protein: CASSQQTGINEKLFF. In DNA, the CDR3 is TGTGCCAGCAGCCAACAGACAGGGATTAATGAAAAACTGTTTTTT.

CDR3 sequence: CAISDPSRVGNTIYF. CDR3 sequence (DNA): TGTGCCATCAGTGACCCGTCGAGAGTAGGAAACACCATATATTTT. This chain uses TRBV10-3 with TRBJ1-3; D ambiguous. CDR1 and CDR2 (germline): ENHRY, SYGVKD. The CDR3 contains 15 residues. V was cut by 3 bases and J by 4 bases, with 13 bases left in between.

V gene TRBV6-5 combines with J gene TRBJ1-5; D possibly corresponds to TRBD1 (5 bases). Germline lookup yields CDR1 MNHEY and CDR2 SVGAGI. With 7 bases removed from V and 7 bases from J, the gap between germline ends came to 11 bases. The CDR3 length is 12 residues. CDR3 nucleotides: TGTGCCAGCATGGATAGGGGCCAGCCCCAGCATTTT. Amino acids: CASMDRGQPQHF.

In its sample, this clone was seen a few times. V gene TRBV5-4 combines with J gene TRBJ1-1; 9 bases are shared with TRBD1. There are 14 residues in the CDR3. The J segment lost 3 bases and the V segment lost 2 bases, leaving 2 bases of the junction unmatched. Germline V gene sequence: CDR1 SGHNT, CDR2 YYREEE (reference sequence). The CDR3 is CASSLRTGDTEAFF. The DNA for the CDR3 is TGTGCCAGCAGCTTAAGGACAGGGGACACTGAAGCTTTCTTT.

This clone has just a few counts. V is TRBV18 and J is TRBJ1-6; D perhaps matches TRBD1 (5 bases). This CDR3 has 16 residues. Germline CDR1 KGHSH, CDR2 LQKENI. V was clipped by 2 bases and J by 4 bases, with 12 bases between them. CDR3 DNA sequence: TGTGCCAGCTCACCAGCAGGGATGGGGTATAATTCACCCCTCCACTTT. Its translation is CASSPAGMGYNSPLHF.

The genes are TRBV5-3 and TRBJ2-7; 7 positions agree with TRBD1. TRBV5-3 carries the ORF label, with uncertain function. J lost 5 bases, V lost 3 bases, and 11 bases had no gene match. This CDR3 comprises 15 residues. The CDR3 here is CARSYQDRWFHEQYF. CDR3 DNA sequence: TGTGCCAGAAGCTATCAGGACAGGTGGTTCCACGAGCAGTACTTC.

The rearrangement links TRBV18 to TRBJ1-1; D unresolved. The CDR3 consists of 12 residues. Germline CDR1 and CDR2: KGHSH and LQKENI. Trimming removed 4 bases from V and 1 base from J, with 4 bases in between. CDR3 DNA sequence: TGTGCCAGCTCACAGAGGAACACTGAAGCTTTCTTT. Translated: CASSQRNTEAFF.

The chain is built from TRBV7-3 and TRBJ2-1, with 7 bases identical to TRBD2. The CDR3 has 12 amino acids. Germline V CDR1 and CDR2: SGHTA, FQGTGA. J gave up 8 bases and V 5 bases, and 3 bases lay outside the gene matches. CDR3 sequence (DNA): TGTGCCAGCAGCCCCACTAGCGATGAGCAGTTCTTC. Translated: CASSPTSDEQFF.